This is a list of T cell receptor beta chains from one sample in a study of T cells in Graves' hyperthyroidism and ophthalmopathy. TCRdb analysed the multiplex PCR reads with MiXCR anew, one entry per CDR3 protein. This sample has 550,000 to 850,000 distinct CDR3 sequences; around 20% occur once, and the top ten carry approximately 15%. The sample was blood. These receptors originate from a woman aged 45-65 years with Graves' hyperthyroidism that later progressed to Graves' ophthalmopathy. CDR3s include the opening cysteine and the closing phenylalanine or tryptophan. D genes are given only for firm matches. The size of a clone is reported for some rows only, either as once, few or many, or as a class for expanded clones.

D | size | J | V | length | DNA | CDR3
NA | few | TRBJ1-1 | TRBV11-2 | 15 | TGTGCCAGCAGCTTAGTCTTTTCGGATCCTACTGAAGCTTTCTTT | CASSLVFSDPTEAFF
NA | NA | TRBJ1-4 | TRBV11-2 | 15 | TGTGCCAGCAGCTTAGAGCACAGCGTAATCGAAAAACTGTTTTTT | CASSLEHSVIEKLFF
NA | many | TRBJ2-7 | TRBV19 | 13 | TGTGCCAGTACTCCCTCGAGCTCCTACGAGCAGTACTTC | CASTPSSSYEQYF
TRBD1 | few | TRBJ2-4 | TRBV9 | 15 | TGTGCCAGCAGCGACCAGACAGGGGGCAAAAACATTCAGTACTTC | CASSDQTGGKNIQYF
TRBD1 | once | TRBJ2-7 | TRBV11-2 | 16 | TGTGCCAGCAGCCTGCCCCTCGGGACAGCGTTGATGAAGCGGTACTTC | CASSLPLGTALMKRYF
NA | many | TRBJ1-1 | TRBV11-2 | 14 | TGTGCCAGCAGCTCCCGGGACAAGTTCACTGAAGCTTTCTTT | CASSSRDKFTEAFF
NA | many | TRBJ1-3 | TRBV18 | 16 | TGTGCCAGCTCACCTGTAGCCTGGGGCTCTGGAAACACCATATATTTT | CASSPVAWGSGNTIYF
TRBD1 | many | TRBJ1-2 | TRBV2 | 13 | TGTGCCAGCAGTCAGATAGGGGGCGACGGCTACACCTTC | CASSQIGGDGYTF
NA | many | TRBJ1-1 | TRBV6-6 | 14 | TGTGCCAGCAGTTACTGGGGCTCGGACACTGAAGCTTTCTTT | CASSYWGSDTEAFF
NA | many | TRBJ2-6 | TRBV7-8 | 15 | TGTGCCAGCAGCCAGGGATTTCCTGGGGCCAACGTCCTGACTTTC | CASSQGFPGANVLTF
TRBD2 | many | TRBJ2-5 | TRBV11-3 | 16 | TGTGCCAGCAGCCCAGGACTAGCGGGGGGGGACGAGACCCAGTACTTC | CASSPGLAGGDETQYF
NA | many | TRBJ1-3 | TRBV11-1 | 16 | TGTGCCAGCACCCGGACGGTTACGAGCTCTGGAAACACCATATATTTT | CASTRTVTSSGNTIYF
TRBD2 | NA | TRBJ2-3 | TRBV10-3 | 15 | TGTGCCATCAGTGTGGTAGCGGGTACTGGAGATACGCAGTATTTT | CAISVVAGTGDTQYF
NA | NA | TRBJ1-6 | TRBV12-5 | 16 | TGTGCTAGTGGTTTGCCCTCGGGCGGAACCAATTCACCCCTCCACTTT | CASGLPSGGTNSPLHF
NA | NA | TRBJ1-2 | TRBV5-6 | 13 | TGTGCCAGCAGCCCCGGTAGGAGGAATGGCTACACCTTC | CASSPGRRNGYTF
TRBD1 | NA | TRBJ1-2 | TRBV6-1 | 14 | TGTGCCAGCAGTGAAAGACAGGGGGCGAGAGGCTACACCTTC | CASSERQGARGYTF
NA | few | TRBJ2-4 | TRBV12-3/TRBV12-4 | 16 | TGTGCCAGTCAGGGGGGTTCAGGGCTAGCCAAAAACATTCAGTACTTC | CASQGGSGLAKNIQYF
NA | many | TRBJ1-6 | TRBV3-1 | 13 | TGTGCCAGCAGAGCTTCGGAGAATTCACCCCTCCACTTT | CASRASENSPLHF
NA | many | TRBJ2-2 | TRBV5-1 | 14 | TGCGCCAGCAGCTCGCTCCAAAGCACCGGGGAGCTGTTTTTT | CASSSLQSTGELFF
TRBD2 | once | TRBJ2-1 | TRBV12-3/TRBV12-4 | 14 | TGTGCCAGCAGTTTAGGGGACTACCCGAGGGGGCAGTTCTTC | CASSLGDYPRGQFF
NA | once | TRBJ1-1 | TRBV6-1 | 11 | TGTGCCAGCAGTGGGGCGCCCGAAGCTTTCTTT | CASSGAPEAFF
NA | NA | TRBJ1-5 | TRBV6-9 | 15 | TGTGCCAGCAGTTACGTCCCCCAAGGGAATCAGCCCCAGCATTTT | CASSYVPQGNQPQHF
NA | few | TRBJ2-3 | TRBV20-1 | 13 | TGCAGTGCTAGAGATCCTCTCCCAGATACGCAGTATTTT | CSARDPLPDTQYF
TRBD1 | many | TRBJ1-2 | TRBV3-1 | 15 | TGTGCCAGCAGCCAAGATTGGAGGGGGCGATATGGCTACACCTTC | CASSQDWRGRYGYTF
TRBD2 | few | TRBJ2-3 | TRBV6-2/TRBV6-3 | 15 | TGTGCCAGCAGGGCTAGCGGGGGGGCCACAGATACGCAGTATTTT | CASRASGGATDTQYF
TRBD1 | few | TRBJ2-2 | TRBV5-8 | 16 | TGTGCCAGCAGCTTACCGGACAGGGCTTTCAAAGGGGAGCTGTTTTTT | CASSLPDRAFKGELFF
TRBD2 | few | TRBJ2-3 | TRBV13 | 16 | TGTGCCAGCAGCCTCTGGACTAGCGGGGGACCAGATACGCAGTATTTT | CASSLWTSGGPDTQYF
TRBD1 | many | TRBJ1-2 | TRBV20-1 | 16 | TGCAGTGCTAGAGATTTTCCGACAGGGGGTAACTATGGCTACACCTTC | CSARDFPTGGNYGYTF
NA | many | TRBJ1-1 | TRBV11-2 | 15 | TGTGCCAGCAGCTTAGTTGGCACCCTGAACACTGAAGCTTTCTTT | CASSLVGTLNTEAFF
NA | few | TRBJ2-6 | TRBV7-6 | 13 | TGTGCCAGCAGCTCGGCTGGGGCCAACGTCCTGACTTTC | CASSSAGANVLTF
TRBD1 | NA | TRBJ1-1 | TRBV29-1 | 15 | TGCAGCGCCTTAGACAGGGGGCGGAGAAACACTGAAGCTTTCTTT | CSALDRGRRNTEAFF
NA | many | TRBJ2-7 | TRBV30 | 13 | TGTGCCTGGAGAAGGACGTCTACCTACGAGCAGTACTTC | CAWRRTSTYEQYF
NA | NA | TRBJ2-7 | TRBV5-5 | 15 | TGTGCCAGCCTAGGGGGACGGGAATCCTCCTACGAGCAGTACTTC | CASLGGRESSYEQYF
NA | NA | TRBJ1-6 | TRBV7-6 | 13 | TGTGCCAGCAGCTTAATGGTCAATTCACCCCTCCACTTT | CASSLMVNSPLHF
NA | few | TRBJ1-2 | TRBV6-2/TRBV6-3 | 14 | TGTGCCAGCAGTTACCCGGGAGCTAACTATGGCTACACCTTC | CASSYPGANYGYTF
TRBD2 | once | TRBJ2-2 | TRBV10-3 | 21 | TGTGCCATCTCCCCGGGACGTCCGAACACTAGCGGGGGGAAGAACACCGGGGAGCTGTTTTTT | CAISPGRPNTSGGKNTGELFF
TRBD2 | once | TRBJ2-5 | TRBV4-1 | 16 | TGCGCCAGCAGCCAAGCAATCGGGGGGAAGCAAGAGACCCAGTACTTC | CASSQAIGGKQETQYF